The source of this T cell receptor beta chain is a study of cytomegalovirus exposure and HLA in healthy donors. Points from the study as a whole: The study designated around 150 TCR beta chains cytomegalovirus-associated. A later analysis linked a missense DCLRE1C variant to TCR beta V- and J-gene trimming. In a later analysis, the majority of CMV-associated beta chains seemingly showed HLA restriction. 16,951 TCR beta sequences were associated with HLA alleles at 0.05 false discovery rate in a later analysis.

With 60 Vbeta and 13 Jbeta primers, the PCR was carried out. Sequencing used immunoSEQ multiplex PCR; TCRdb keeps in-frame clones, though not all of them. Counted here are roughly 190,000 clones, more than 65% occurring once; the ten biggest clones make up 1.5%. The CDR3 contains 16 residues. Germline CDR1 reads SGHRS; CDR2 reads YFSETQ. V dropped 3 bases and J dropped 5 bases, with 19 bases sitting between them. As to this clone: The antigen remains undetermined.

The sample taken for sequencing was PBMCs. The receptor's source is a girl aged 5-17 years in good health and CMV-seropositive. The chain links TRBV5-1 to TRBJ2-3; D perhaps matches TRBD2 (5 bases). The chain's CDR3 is CASSSTGSNNKDTQYF. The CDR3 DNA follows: TGCGCCAGCAGCTCAACGGGATCCAACAATAAAGATACGCAGTATTTT.